Each of the 5 T cell receptor beta chains below was sequenced from the same sample in a study of regulatory and conventional T cells in RAG deficiency. Assay: immunoSEQ multiplex PCR; the TCRdb copy retains only in-frame clones and omits some. The data hold approximately 30,000 clones, with more than 90% observed a single time. Blood CD4+ CD25-low CD127-high conventional T cells supplied the genomic DNA template. A further study also used this sample, focusing on regulatory T cells. As that report states: Amplification used 52 TRBV primers and 13 TRBJ primers.

Input material: CD25- CD4+ T cells sorted from blood. The receptors were gathered from a human donor in good health.

This clone was seen a single time. The chain recombines TRBV6-1 with TRBJ2-3, with 9 bases matching TRBD2. J gave up 8 bases and V 5 bases, and 11 bases lay outside the gene matches. Germline assignment: CDR1 MNHNS and CDR2 SASEGT. The CDR3 spans 15 residues. CDR3 sequence: CASSMAAGGPSTQYF. CDR3 sequence (DNA): TGTGCCAGCAGTATGGCGGCGGGGGGGCCGAGTACGCAGTATTTT.

The genes are TRBV30 and TRBJ2-7; 11 positions match TRBD1. The CDR3 is 12 residues long. Germline loops: CDR1 GTSNPN, CDR2 SVGIG (reference sequence). Germline trimming cut 1 base from V and 10 bases from J; bases unmatched to any gene: 3. The CDR3 coding sequence is TGTGCCTGGAGTGGGACAGGGGGCCATCAGTACTTC. Amino acid sequence: CAWSGTGGHQYF. The full variable domain, its missing parts supplied by reference TRBV30 and TRBJ2-7, is SQTIHQWPATLVQPVGSPLSLECTVEGTSNPNLYWYRQAAGRGLQLLFYSVGIGQISSEVPQNLSASRPQDRQFILSSKKLLLSDSGFYLCAWSGTGGHQYFGPGTRLTVT.

In its sample, this clone was seen once. The chain combines TRBV29-1 with TRBJ2-7, with 8 nucleotides matching TRBD1. Per germline, CDR1 SQVTM and CDR2 ANQGSEA. V was clipped by 6 bases and J by 4 bases; unmatched bases: 11. The CDR3 is 14 residues long. The CDR3 nucleotides read TGCAGCGTGAGAGGACAGGGTTCCCTTTACGAGCAGTACTTC. Encoded protein: CSVRGQGSLYEQYF.

The chain carries TRBV9 and TRBJ1-5, with TRBD1 matching 7 bases. Germline V lookup: CDR1 SGDLS, CDR2 YYNGEE. J lost 4 bases, V lost 3 bases, and 4 bases had no gene match. CDR3 length: 14 amino acids. The CDR3 protein is CASSASTGNQPQHF. For the CDR3, the DNA is TGTGCCAGCAGCGCCTCGACAGGGAATCAGCCCCAGCATTTT.

This clone was recorded only once. The chain combines TRBV7-2 with TRBJ1-1; weak D call: TRBD1 (6 bases). Germline CDR1 and CDR2: SGHTA and FQGNSA. V was clipped by 5 bases and J by 8 bases, with 9 bases between them. This CDR3 comprises 11 residues. The CDR3 sequence: CASSEQGEAFF. The CDR3 DNA sequence: TGTGCCAGCAGCGAACAGGGAGAAGCTTTCTTT.